This is a list of T cell receptor beta chains from one sample in a study of T cells in Graves' hyperthyroidism and ophthalmopathy. Each CDR3 protein gets one entry after TCRdb re-called the multiplex PCR reads with MiXCR. The sample has around 200,000 distinct CDR3 sequences, 15% to 20% seen once. Input material: blood. The source is a man aged 40-49 years with Graves' hyperthyroidism. The CDR3 runs from the conserved cysteine through the conserved F or W. D genes are given only for firm matches.

v_call	d_call	j_call	cdr3_aa
TRBV11-2	TRBD2	TRBJ2-2	CASSLRGLAGVTGELFF
TRBV20-1	TRBD1	TRBJ2-7	CSAAQTGGEQYF
TRBV19	NA	TRBJ2-7	CASSIGGIAYEQYF
TRBV9	TRBD1	TRBJ2-3	CASSPPLTGDLGDTQYF
TRBV18	NA	TRBJ1-2	CASSPSGTPNYGYTF
TRBV20-1	TRBD1	TRBJ1-2	CSTLQTGGRGYTF
TRBV29-1	TRBD2	TRBJ2-3	CSARGGRGGDTQYF
TRBV6-9	NA	TRBJ2-3	CASSYRGRVTDTQYF
TRBV7-8	NA	TRBJ2-7	CASSRIGAGLGEQYF
TRBV10-3	TRBD2	TRBJ2-1	CAISEAGAPMNEQFF
TRBV9	TRBD1	TRBJ2-1	CASSVADRVHEQFF
TRBV12-3/TRBV12-4	NA	TRBJ1-1	CASSLNPTANTEAFF
TRBV3-1	TRBD2	TRBJ2-3	CASSLAGGADTQYF
TRBV5-1	NA	TRBJ1-3	CASSLEPQGSGNTIYF
TRBV12-3/TRBV12-4	NA	TRBJ2-3	CASSSGLGPIAGDTQYF
TRBV28	TRBD1	TRBJ2-1	CASSARTGWNEQFF
TRBV28	TRBD2	TRBJ2-3	CASSLELAGGLRDTQYF
TRBV20-1	NA	TRBJ1-5	CSALEEGYGNQPQHF
TRBV6-1	NA	TRBJ1-1	CASSFTGMGTEAFF
TRBV18	NA	TRBJ1-1	CASSPSGPDQINTEAFF
TRBV7-3	NA	TRBJ2-2	CASRSEPNTGELFF
TRBV6-2/TRBV6-3	NA	TRBJ2-1	CASSKARGRIYNEQFF
TRBV9	NA	TRBJ1-1	CASSVGPDTEAFF
TRBV20-1	NA	TRBJ2-4	CSARGLNLAKNIQYF
TRBV20-1	TRBD1	TRBJ2-5	CSASRTGYQETQYF
TRBV11-2	TRBD1	TRBJ1-2	CASSKGTGPYGYTF
TRBV6-2/TRBV6-3	NA	TRBJ2-7	CASSYSTAEAYCEQYF
TRBV6-5	NA	TRBJ1-2	CASSYGRGYGYTF
TRBV6-1	NA	TRBJ2-7	CASSEGGGAGVAYEQYF
TRBV11-2	NA	TRBJ2-5	CASSSTRGAATQYF
TRBV7-2	TRBD2	TRBJ2-2	CASSKAGNTGELFF
TRBV6-5	TRBD1	TRBJ1-2	CASKRQGLGYGYTF
TRBV25-1	NA	TRBJ1-2	CASSDQGEGYTF
TRBV12-3/TRBV12-4	TRBD2	TRBJ2-5	CASRGLLAGGQETQYF
TRBV6-1	NA	TRBJ1-3	CASSEGWWGSLSGNTIYF
TRBV20-1	TRBD2	TRBJ2-1	CSARKREGFYNEQFF
TRBV6-1	TRBD1	TRBJ1-6	CASTLYQGAGSPLHF
TRBV6-1	TRBD1	TRBJ2-7	CASSEGIPGTGGSYEQYF
TRBV6-2/TRBV6-3	TRBD2	TRBJ2-5	CASSGTSGGLQETQYF
TRBV9	NA	TRBJ2-2	CASSETTATGELFF
TRBV2	NA	TRBJ2-7	CASSERGLWDEQYF
TRBV19	NA	TRBJ1-6	CAAGALNSPLHF
TRBV20-1	NA	TRBJ2-1	CSARVGLSSYNEQFF
TRBV2	NA	TRBJ1-2	CASSEMGRLYGYTF
TRBV11-3	NA	TRBJ2-6	CASSPRHGEGTSGANVLTF
TRBV28	NA	TRBJ1-6	CASSLPNSPLHF
TRBV7-9	TRBD1	TRBJ2-7	CASSGGQILRLEQYF
TRBV10-3	TRBD2	TRBJ2-5	CAIRPGLAGGSFETQYF
TRBV20-1	TRBD2	TRBJ2-3	CSARPGDSGGSTDTQYF
TRBV5-8	NA	TRBJ2-3	CASSLSTQDTQYF
TRBV28	TRBD1	TRBJ2-1	CASSSRDRGGEQFF
TRBV30	TRBD2	TRBJ2-1	CALTSGRGYEQFF
TRBV6-2/TRBV6-3	TRBD1	TRBJ2-7	CASSYAWTGYEQYF
TRBV7-6	TRBD2	TRBJ2-5	CASSPGPGGETQYF